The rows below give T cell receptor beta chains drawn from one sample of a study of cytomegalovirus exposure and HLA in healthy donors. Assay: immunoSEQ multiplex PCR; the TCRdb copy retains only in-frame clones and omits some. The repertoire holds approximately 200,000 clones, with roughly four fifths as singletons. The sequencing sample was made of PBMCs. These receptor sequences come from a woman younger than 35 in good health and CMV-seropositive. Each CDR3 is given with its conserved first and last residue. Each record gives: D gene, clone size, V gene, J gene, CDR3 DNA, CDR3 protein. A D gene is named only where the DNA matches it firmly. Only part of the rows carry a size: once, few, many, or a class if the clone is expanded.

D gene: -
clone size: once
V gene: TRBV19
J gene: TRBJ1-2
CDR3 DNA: TGTGCCACCTCCTCATGGGCCGACCTGGATGGCTACACCTTC
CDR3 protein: CATSSWADLDGYTF

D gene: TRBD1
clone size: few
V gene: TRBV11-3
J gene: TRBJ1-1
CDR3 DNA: TGTGCCAGCAGCTACAGACAGGGAGCTGAAGCTTTCTTT
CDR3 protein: CASSYRQGAEAFF

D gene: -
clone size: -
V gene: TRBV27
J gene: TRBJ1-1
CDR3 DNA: TGTGCCAGCAGTTTATCGAAGCGGACTGAAGCTTTCTTT
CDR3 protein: CASSLSKRTEAFF

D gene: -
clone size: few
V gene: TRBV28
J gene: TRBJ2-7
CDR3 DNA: TGTGCCAGCAGCCCAAGAGGGTCGGACGAGCAGTACTTC
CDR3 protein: CASSPRGSDEQYF

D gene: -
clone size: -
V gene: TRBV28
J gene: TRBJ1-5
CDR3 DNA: TGTGCCAGCAGTCCACCTACCGGCGCCGTGGCGGGGGGGCCCCAGCATTTT
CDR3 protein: CASSPPTGAVAGGPQHF

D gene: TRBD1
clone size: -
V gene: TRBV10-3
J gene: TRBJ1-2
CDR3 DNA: TGTGCCATCAGCAAAGGACAGGGGGCGCCTAACTATGGCTACACCTTC
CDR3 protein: CAISKGQGAPNYGYTF

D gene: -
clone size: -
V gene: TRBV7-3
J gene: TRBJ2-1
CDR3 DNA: TGTGCCAGCAGCTTAGGTGAGCGAGATGAGCAGTTCTTC
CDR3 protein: CASSLGERDEQFF

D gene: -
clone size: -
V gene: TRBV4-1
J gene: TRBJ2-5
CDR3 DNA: TGCGCCAGCAGCCAAGATCAGGGTCAAGAGACCCAGTACTTC
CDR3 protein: CASSQDQGQETQYF

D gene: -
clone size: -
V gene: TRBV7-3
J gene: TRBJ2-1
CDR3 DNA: TGTGCCAGCAGCTTAACGGGGCAACAGGGAAATGAGCAGTTCTTC
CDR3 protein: CASSLTGQQGNEQFF

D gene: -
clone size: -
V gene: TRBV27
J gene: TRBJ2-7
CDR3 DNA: TGTGCCAGCAGTTTAAACGGGGGGCCCTCCTACGAGCAGTACTTC
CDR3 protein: CASSLNGGPSYEQYF

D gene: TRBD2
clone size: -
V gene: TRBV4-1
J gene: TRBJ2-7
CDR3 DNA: TGCGCCAGCAGCCTCCTCGGGACTAGCGGGTACGAGCAGTACTTC
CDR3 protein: CASSLLGTSGYEQYF

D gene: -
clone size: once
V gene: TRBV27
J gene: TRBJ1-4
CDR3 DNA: TGTGCCAGCAGTTTATCCAACAGGGAGCAGAATGAAAAACTGTTTTTT
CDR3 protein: CASSLSNREQNEKLFF

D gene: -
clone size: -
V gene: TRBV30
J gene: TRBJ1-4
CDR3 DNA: TGTGCCTGGAGGGCTGGGCATGATGAAAAACTGTTTTTT
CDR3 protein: CAWRAGHDEKLFF

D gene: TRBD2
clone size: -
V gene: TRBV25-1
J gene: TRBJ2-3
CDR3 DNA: TGTGCCAGCAGTGCACTCACTCTAGCGGGGGGGGGTACGCAGTATTTT
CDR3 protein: CASSALTLAGGGTQYF

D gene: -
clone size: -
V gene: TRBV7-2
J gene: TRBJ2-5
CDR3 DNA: TGTGCCAGCAGCCCCCGCGAGGGGGGGGCCCAAGAGATCCAGTACTTC
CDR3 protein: CASSPREGGAQEIQYF

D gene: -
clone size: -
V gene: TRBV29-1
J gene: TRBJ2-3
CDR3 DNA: TGCAGCGTTTCATCCTTTAGCCGATCACGCACAGATACGCAGTATTTT
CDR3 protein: CSVSSFSRSRTDTQYF

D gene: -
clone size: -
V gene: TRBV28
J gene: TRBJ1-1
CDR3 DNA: TGTGCCAGCAGTCCTATAGGGGCTCCTAACACTGAAGCTTTCTTT
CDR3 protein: CASSPIGAPNTEAFF

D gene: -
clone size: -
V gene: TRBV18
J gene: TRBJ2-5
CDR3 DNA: TGTGCCAGCTCAACAGGGCGGGGGCCTCTTAAAGAGACCCAGTACTTC
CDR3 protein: CASSTGRGPLKETQYF

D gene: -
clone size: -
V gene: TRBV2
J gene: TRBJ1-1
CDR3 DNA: TGTGCCAGCAGGGGAGGATCGGGCAACACTGAAGCTTTCTTT
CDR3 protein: CASRGGSGNTEAFF

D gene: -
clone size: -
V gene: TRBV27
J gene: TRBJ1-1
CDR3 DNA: TGTGCCAGCAGTTACACAGAGAACACTGAAGCTTTCTTT
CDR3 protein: CASSYTENTEAFF

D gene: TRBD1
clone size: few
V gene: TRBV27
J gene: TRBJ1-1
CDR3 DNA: TGTGCCAGCAGTTCCAGAGGGACAGGGTTCACTGAAGCTTTCTTT
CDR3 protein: CASSSRGTGFTEAFF

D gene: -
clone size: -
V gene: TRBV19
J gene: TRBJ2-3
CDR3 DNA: TGTGCCAGTAGTTCTCGGGTAGAGCGGGATACGCAGTATTTT
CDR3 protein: CASSSRVERDTQYF

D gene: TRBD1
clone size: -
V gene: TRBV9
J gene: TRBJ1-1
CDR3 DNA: TGTGCCAGCAGCGCCTTACTGACAGGGGGCTCGGGGACTGAAGCTTTCTTT
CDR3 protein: CASSALLTGGSGTEAFF

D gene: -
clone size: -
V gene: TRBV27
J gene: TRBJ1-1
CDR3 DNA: TGTGCCAGCAGACCCCTGGACCTCAGGAGGGCTTTCTTT
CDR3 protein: CASRPLDLRRAFF

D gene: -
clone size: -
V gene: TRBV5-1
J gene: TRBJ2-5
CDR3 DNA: TGCGCCAGCAGCTTGGCCTTGGGGGGACAAGAGACCCAGTACTTC
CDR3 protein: CASSLALGGQETQYF

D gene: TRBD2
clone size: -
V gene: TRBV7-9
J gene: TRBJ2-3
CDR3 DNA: TGTGCCAGCAGCTTATTCCTAGCGGGGCACACAGATACGCAGTATTTT
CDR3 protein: CASSLFLAGHTDTQYF

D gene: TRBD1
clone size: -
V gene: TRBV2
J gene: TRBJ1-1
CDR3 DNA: TGTGCCAGCAGCGCCACAGGGGCTGAAGCTTTCTTT
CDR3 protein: CASSATGAEAFF

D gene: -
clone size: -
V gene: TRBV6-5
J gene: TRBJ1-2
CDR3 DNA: TGTGCCAGCAGTTGGCAGGGGACTAACTATGGCTACACCTTC
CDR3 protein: CASSWQGTNYGYTF